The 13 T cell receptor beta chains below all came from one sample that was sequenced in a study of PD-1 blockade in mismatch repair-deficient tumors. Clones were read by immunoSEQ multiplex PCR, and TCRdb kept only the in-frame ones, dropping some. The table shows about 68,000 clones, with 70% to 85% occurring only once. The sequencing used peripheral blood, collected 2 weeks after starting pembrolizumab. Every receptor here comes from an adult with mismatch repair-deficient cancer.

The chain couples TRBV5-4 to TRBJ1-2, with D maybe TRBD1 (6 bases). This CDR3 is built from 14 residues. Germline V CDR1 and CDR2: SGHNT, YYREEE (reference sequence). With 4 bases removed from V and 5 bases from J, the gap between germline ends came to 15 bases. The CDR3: CASSGKGGEYGYTF. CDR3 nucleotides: TGTGCCAGCAGCGGTAAGGGGGGCGAATATGGCTACACCTTC.

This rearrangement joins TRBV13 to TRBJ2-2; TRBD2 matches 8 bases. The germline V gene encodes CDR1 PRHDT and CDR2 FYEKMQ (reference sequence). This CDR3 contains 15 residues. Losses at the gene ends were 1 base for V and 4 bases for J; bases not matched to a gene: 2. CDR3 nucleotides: TGTGCCAGCAGCTTAGCGGGAGGGACCACCGGGGAGCTGTTTTTT. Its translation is CASSLAGGTTGELFF. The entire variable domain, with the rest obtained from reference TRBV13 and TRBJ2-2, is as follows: AAGVIQSPRHLIKEKRETATLKCYPIPRHDTVYWYQQGPGQDPQFLISFYEKMQSDKGSIPDRFSAQQFSDYHSELNMSSLELGDSALYFCASSLAGGTTGELFFGEGSRLTVL.

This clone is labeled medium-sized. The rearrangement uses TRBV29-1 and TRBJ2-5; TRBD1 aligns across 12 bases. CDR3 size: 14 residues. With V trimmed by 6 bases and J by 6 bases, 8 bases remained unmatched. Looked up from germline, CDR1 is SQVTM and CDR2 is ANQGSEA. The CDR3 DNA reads TGCAGCGTGCGGGGGGGACAGGGGGCGAAGACCCAGTACTTC. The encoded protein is CSVRGGQGAKTQYF.

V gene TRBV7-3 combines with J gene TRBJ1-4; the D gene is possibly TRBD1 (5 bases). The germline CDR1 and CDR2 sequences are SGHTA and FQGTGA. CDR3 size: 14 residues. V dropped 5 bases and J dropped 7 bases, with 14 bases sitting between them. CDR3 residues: CASSQRGRGEKLFF. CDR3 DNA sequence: TGTGCCAGCAGCCAAAGGGGCCGTGGTGAAAAACTGTTTTTT.

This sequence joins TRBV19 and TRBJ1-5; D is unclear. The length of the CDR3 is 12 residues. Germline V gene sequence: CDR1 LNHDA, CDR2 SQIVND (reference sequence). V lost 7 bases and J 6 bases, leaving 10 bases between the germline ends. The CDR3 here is CASKDGGQPQHF. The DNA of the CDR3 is TGTGCCAGTAAAGACGGCGGTCAGCCCCAGCATTTT.

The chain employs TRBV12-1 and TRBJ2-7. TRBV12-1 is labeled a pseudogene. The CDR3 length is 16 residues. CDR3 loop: CASSFEGRGNFAEQYF. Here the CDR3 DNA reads TGTGCCAGCAGCTTTGAGGGGAGAGGTAATTTTGCCGAGCAGTACTTC.

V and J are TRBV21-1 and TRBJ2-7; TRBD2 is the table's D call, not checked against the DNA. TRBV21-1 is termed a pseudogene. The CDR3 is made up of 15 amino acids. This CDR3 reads CASRKPPRSSYEQYF. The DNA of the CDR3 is TGTGCCAGTCGCAAGCCGCCTAGGAGCTCCTACGAGCAGTACTTC.

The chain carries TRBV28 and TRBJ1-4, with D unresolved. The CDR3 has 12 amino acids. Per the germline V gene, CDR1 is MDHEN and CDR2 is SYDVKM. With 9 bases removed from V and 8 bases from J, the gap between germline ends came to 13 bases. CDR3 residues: CASRAGKEKLFF. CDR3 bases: TGTGCCAGTCGGGCGGGGAAGGAAAAACTGTTTTTT. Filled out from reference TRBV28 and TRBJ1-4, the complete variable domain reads DVKVTQSSRYLVKRTGEKVFLECVQDMDHENMFWYRQDPGLGLRLIYFSYDVKMKEKGDIPEGYSVSREKKERFSLILESASTNQTSMYLCASRAGKEKLFFGSGTQLSVL.

CDR3 sequence (DNA): TGTGCCAGCAGCGACTACAGATACAATGAGCAGTTCTTC. Residues: CASSDYRYNEQFF. This chain uses TRBV9 with TRBJ2-1, with D unclear. This CDR3 comprises 13 residues. The V end lost 3 bases, the J end lost 4 bases, and 8 bases lay between the germline ends. Per the germline V gene, CDR1 is SGDLS and CDR2 is YYNGEE.

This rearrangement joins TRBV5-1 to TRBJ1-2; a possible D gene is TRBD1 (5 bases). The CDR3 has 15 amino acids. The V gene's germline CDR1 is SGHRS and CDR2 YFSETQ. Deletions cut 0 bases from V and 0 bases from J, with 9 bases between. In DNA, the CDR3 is TGCGCCAGCAGCTTGGAGGGGAACACTAACTATGGCTACACCTTC. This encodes CASSLEGNTNYGYTF.

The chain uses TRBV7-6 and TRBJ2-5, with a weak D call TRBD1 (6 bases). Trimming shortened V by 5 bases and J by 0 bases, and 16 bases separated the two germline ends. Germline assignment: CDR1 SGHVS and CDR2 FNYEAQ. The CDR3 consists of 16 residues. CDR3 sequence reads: CASSRRPDSNQETQYF. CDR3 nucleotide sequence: TGTGCCAGCAGCCGGAGGCCGGACAGTAACCAAGAGACCCAGTACTTC.

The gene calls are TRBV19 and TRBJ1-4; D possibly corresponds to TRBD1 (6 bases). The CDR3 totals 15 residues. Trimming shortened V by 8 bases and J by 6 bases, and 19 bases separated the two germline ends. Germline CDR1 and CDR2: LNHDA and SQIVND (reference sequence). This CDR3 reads CASLMTGTTDEKLFF. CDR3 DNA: TGTGCCAGTCTAATGACCGGGACAACCGATGAAAAACTGTTTTTT.

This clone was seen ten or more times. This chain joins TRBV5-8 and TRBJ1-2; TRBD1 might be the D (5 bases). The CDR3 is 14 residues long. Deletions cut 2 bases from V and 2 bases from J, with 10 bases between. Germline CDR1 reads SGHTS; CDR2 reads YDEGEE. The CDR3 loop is CASSFGTGNYGYTF. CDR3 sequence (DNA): TGTGCCAGCAGCTTCGGGACGGGGAACTATGGCTACACCTTC.